This T cell receptor (beta chain) derives from a study of CD8 T cells in Susac syndrome. Findings of the study overall: Regarding the TCR sequencing and HLA analysis, the study admitted that a relatively small number of individuals were involved.

The patients who served as multiple sclerosis controls were treatment-naive and had stable or active relapsing-remitting disease that fulfilled the revised McDonald criteria. Only one count was recorded for this clonotype. What it binds is unknown. The CDR3 consists of 13 residues. V was pared by 4 bases and J by 4 bases, with 11 bases between. From germline, CDR1 is SGHDT and CDR2 YYEEEE. Random-hexamer reverse transcription was applied to roughly 0.45 to 1 ug RNA. With immunoSEQ multiplex PCR, TCR beta CDR3 was amplified across 54 Vbeta and 13 Jbeta. One entry per CDR3 protein, called by TCRdb with MiXCR from the immunoSEQ multiplex PCR reads. Among hundreds of thousands of distinct CDR3 sequences listed, over 85% were seen once.

This receptor was taken from a human donor with multiple sclerosis. The sequenced sample consisted of CD4+ T cells from PBMCs. The chain recombines TRBV5-6 with TRBJ1-2; tentative D call: TRBD1 (5 bases). CDR3 nucleotide sequence: TGTGCCAGCAGCGGGGGACCGAGCTATGGCTACACCTTC. This gives the protein CASSGGPSYGYTF.